This passage covers 26 T cell receptor beta chains from one sample sequenced in a study of blood T cell repertoires in COVID-19. The method was immunoSEQ multiplex PCR; TCRdb's version includes in-frame clones alone and lacks a portion of them. The sample carries about 180,000 clones, roughly three quarters recorded once. The source material was peripheral blood. These receptors were collected from an elderly woman with COVID-19, enrolled during active disease.

The chain is built from TRBV7-6 and TRBJ2-3; 7 bases match TRBD2. J gave up 1 base and V 0 bases, and 13 bases lay outside the gene matches. The CDR3 loop spans 19 amino acids. CDR1 is SGHVS, CDR2 FNYEAQ, per germline. The chain's CDR3 is CASSLASGGVKFGTDTQYF. DNA of the CDR3: TGTGCCAGCAGCTTAGCGTCGGGGGGTGTCAAATTTGGCACAGATACGCAGTATTTT. The whole variable domain, remainder taken from reference TRBV7-6 and TRBJ2-3, is GAGVSQSPRYKVTKRGQDVALRCDPISGHVSLYWYRQALGQGPEFLTYFNYEAQQDKSGLPNDRFSAERPEGSISTLTIQRTEQRDSAMYRCASSLASGGVKFGTDTQYFGPGTRLTVL.

CDR3 bases: TGCGCCAGCAGCTTGGCCGGTCTAGCCTACGAGCAGTACTTC. Translation gives CASSLAGLAYEQYF. V and J are TRBV5-1 and TRBJ2-7, with D uncertain. This CDR3 region has 14 residues. Trimming shortened V by 0 bases and J by 2 bases, and 9 bases separated the two germline ends. The germline V gene encodes CDR1 SGHRS and CDR2 YFSETQ.

The J gene is TRBJ2-5, the V gene TRBV7-7; 8 bases map to TRBD1. V lost 5 bases and J lost 3; bases outside the gene matches: 5. The CDR3 runs to 14 residues. In germline, CDR1 is SSHAT, CDR2 FNYEAQ (reference sequence). CDR3: CASSPDRGEETQYF. Written as DNA, the CDR3 is TGTGCCAGCAGCCCTGACAGGGGCGAAGAGACCCAGTACTTC.

The chain couples TRBV7-8 to TRBJ2-5; 16 bases line up with TRBD2. From germline, CDR1 is SGHVS and CDR2 FQNEAQ. V dropped 0 bases and J dropped 10; count of bases not matched to a gene: 5. The CDR3 is 16 residues long. For the CDR3, the DNA is TGTGCCAGCAGCTTAGCGGGGACTAGCGGGAGGGCGAGCCAGTACTTC. As protein: CASSLAGTSGRASQYF.

This clone was counted only a few times. The gene calls are TRBV5-1 and TRBJ1-2; 7 nucleotides line up with TRBD1. The CDR3 is 15 amino acids. The germline CDR1 and CDR2 sequences are SGHRS and YFSETQ. Trimming removed 4 bases from V and 3 bases from J; junction bases left unmatched: 9. The CDR3 protein is CASSKTGSDDYGYTF. The CDR3 DNA is TGCGCCAGCAGCAAGACAGGGTCGGATGACTATGGCTACACCTTC.

This chain joins TRBV23-1 and TRBJ2-7; TRBD1 is a possible D gene (6 bases). TRBV23-1 is an ORF, with its function uncertain. V was trimmed by 4 bases and J by 3 bases, leaving 10 bases between them. The CDR3 extends over 13 amino acids. The CDR3 sequence is CASSRRRGYEQYF. CDR3 DNA: TGCGCCAGCAGTCGGCGCAGGGGCTACGAGCAGTACTTC.

The V gene is TRBV15, the J gene TRBJ2-7; TRBD2 matches at 8 bases. This CDR3 comprises 15 residues. CDR1 and CDR2 from the germline V gene are LNHNV and YYDKDF (reference sequence). Trimming removed 5 bases from V and 5 bases from J; junction bases left unmatched: 11. The CDR3 DNA sequence: TGTGCCACCAGCCCCGCGGGGGCGGGAGGTAACGAGCAGTACTTC. Protein: CATSPAGAGGNEQYF.

The genes are TRBV24-1 and TRBJ1-5; D gene unclear. Between the trimmed V and J ends, which lost 4 bases and 5 bases, there was a span of 8 bases. Germline V gene sequence: CDR1 KGHDR, CDR2 SFDVKD. CDR3 size: 13 residues. The DNA of the CDR3 is TGTGCCACCAGTGAGTGGAGGGATCAGCCCCAGCATTTT. This sequence encodes CATSEWRDQPQHF.

The chain carries TRBV9 and TRBJ2-3, with D unresolved. V gave up 0 bases and J gave up 2 bases, with 13 bases separating them. CDR1 is SGDLS, CDR2 YYNGEE, per germline. The CDR3 runs to 16 residues. The CDR3 is CASSVAGSQVTDTQYF. The CDR3 nucleotides read TGTGCCAGCAGCGTAGCTGGCAGTCAAGTCACAGATACGCAGTATTTT. Looking up the rest from reference TRBV9 and TRBJ2-3 gives the full variable domain: DSGVTQTPKHLITATGQRVTLRCSPRSGDLSVYWYQQSLDQGLQFLIQYYNGEERAKGNILERFSAQQFPDLHSELNLSSLELGDSALYFCASSVAGSQVTDTQYFGPGTRLTVL.

V is TRBV29-1 and J is TRBJ2-2; 8 bases fit TRBD1. The CDR3 length is 16 residues. Germline CDR1 is SQVTM and CDR2 is ANQGSEA. Trimming removed 4 bases from V and 4 bases from J; junction bases left unmatched: 11. The CDR3 sequence is CSVAPPTGVSTGELFF. The CDR3 DNA sequence: TGCAGCGTTGCCCCCCCGACAGGGGTAAGCACCGGGGAGCTGTTTTTT.

This sequence joins TRBV29-1 and TRBJ2-7, with 8 bases fitting TRBD1. Germline CDR1 and CDR2: SQVTM and ANQGSEA. The CDR3 covers 13 residues. With 3 bases clipped from V and 1 base from J, the junction kept 2 bases outside the gene matches. This chain's CDR3 is CSVERTGSYEQYF. The DNA of the CDR3 is TGCAGCGTTGAGAGGACAGGGTCCTACGAGCAGTACTTC.

In this sample, this clone turned up a few times. V gene TRBV5-1 combines with J gene TRBJ2-2; 15 nucleotides line up with TRBD2. Germline lookup yields CDR1 SGHRS and CDR2 YFSETQ. The CDR3 runs to 20 residues. Trimming removed 4 bases from V and 0 bases from J; junction bases left unmatched: 10. This chain's CDR3 is CASSHQGTSGGLTNTGELFF. The CDR3 DNA follows: TGCGCCAGCAGCCACCAGGGGACTAGCGGGGGGCTTACGAACACCGGGGAGCTGTTTTTT.

The CDR3 loop reads CASSLAGLINTEAFF. The DNA for the CDR3 is TGTGCCAGCAGTTTGGCAGGACTTATAAACACTGAAGCTTTCTTT. The chain couples TRBV6-2 or TRBV6-3 to TRBJ1-1; D is unclear. The CDR3 is 15 amino acids. V lost 4 bases and J lost 2, with 14 bases in between. CDR1 and CDR2 (germline): MNHEY, SVGEGT.

The chain has TRBV28 and TRBJ2-7, with 10 bases fitting TRBD2. The germline CDR1 and CDR2 sequences are MDHEN and SYDVKM. The V gene end was trimmed by 3 bases and the J gene end by 2 bases; junction bases not matched to a gene: 7. CDR3 length: 16 residues. The CDR3 loop is CASSFGPSGGPYEQYF. CDR3 nucleotide sequence: TGTGCCAGCAGTTTTGGTCCTAGCGGGGGACCCTACGAGCAGTACTTC.

The chain combines TRBV3-1 (or the pseudogene TRBV3-2) with TRBJ2-5; perhaps TRBD1 as D (6 bases). This CDR3 region has 15 residues. V shed 1 base and J shed 5 bases, with 14 bases lying between them. Germline-derived CDR1 and CDR2 are LGHDT and YNNKEL (reference sequence). As DNA, the CDR3 is TGTGCCAGCAGCCAAGCGTCAGGGGCTGGGGAGACCCAGTACTTC. It is translated as CASSQASGAGETQYF.

This rearrangement joins TRBV7-2 to TRBJ2-5; maybe TRBD2 (5 bases). Trimming shortened V by 4 bases and J by 1 base, and 13 bases separated the two germline ends. Per the germline V gene, CDR1 is SGHTA and CDR2 is FQGNSA. This CDR3 spans 15 amino acids. The CDR3 DNA sequence: TGTGCCAGCAGCTCCCTCGGGGTAGGCCAAGAGACCCAGTACTTC. As protein: CASSSLGVGQETQYF.

The rearrangement joins TRBV27 to TRBJ1-5; D may be TRBD1 (5 bases). The CDR3 contains 14 residues. CDR1 MNHEY and CDR2 SMNVEV come from the germline V gene (reference sequence). Trimming left V 6 bases short and J 6 bases short, with 15 bases between. CDR3 loop: CASRPGMGIQPQHF. CDR3 in DNA: TGTGCCAGCAGACCAGGGATGGGGATTCAGCCCCAGCATTTT.

The rearrangement uses TRBV6-1 and TRBJ1-2; D might be TRBD1 (5 bases). Germline values: CDR1 MNHNS, CDR2 SASEGT. This CDR3 contains 13 residues. Trimming pared 2 bases from V and 8 bases from J, leaving 12 bases between. In DNA, the CDR3 is TGTGCCAGCAGTGAATTCAGGGTAAGAGGCTACACCTTC. Its translation: CASSEFRVRGYTF.

CDR3 in DNA: TGCGCCAGCAGAGAAATAGACAGGGACACTGAAGCTTTCTTT. This translates into CASREIDRDTEAFF. V and J are TRBV4-1 and TRBJ1-1; 7 nucleotides agree with TRBD1. The length of the CDR3 is 14 residues. CDR1 and CDR2 from the germline V gene are MGHRA and YSYEKL. Trimming took 6 bases from V and 3 from J; bases not matched to a gene: 7.

This clone was counted only a few times. The J gene is TRBJ2-6, the V gene TRBV19; D perhaps matches TRBD2 (5 bases). The length of the CDR3 is 15 residues. Germline CDR1 is LNHDA and CDR2 is SQIVND (reference sequence). V was trimmed by 5 bases and J by 3 bases, leaving 11 bases between them. CDR3 coding DNA: TGTGCCAGTAGTTCGGCGGGCATTGGGGCCAACGTCCTGACTTTC. It is translated as CASSSAGIGANVLTF.

The chain is built from TRBV6-5 and TRBJ2-3; a weak D match, TRBD2 (6 bases). There are 15 residues in the CDR3. The V gene lost 0 bases and the J gene lost 1 base, with 8 bases spanning the gap. Germline assignment: CDR1 MNHEY and CDR2 SVGAGI. The DNA for the CDR3 is TGTGCCAGCAGTTACTCCCCGGGAGGCACAGATACGCAGTATTTT. It specifies CASSYSPGGTDTQYF.

This clone was recorded only once. This sequence joins TRBV5-8 and TRBJ2-5, with TRBD1 matching over 11 bases. Germline V gene data show CDR1 as SGHTS and CDR2 as YDEGEE. The CDR3 extends over 16 amino acids. J was trimmed by 4 bases and V by 1 base; bases with no gene match: 6. CDR3 loop: CASSLILGTGGETQYF. The CDR3 nucleotides read TGTGCCAGCAGCTTGATCTTAGGGACAGGGGGAGAGACCCAGTACTTC.

This clone was found a few times. The CDR3 is CASSAGGADTGELFF. CDR3 sequence (DNA): TGTGCCAGTAGTGCAGGGGGAGCGGACACCGGGGAGCTGTTTTTT. This sequence joins TRBV19 and TRBJ2-2; 7 bases are shared with TRBD1. CDR1 and CDR2 (germline): LNHDA, SQIVND (reference sequence). The CDR3 consists of 15 residues. Losses at the gene ends were 5 bases for V and 3 bases for J; bases not matched to a gene: 6.

The genes are TRBV10-3 and TRBJ2-7; tentative D call: TRBD2 (6 bases). Germline lookup yields CDR1 ENHRY and CDR2 SYGVKD. The germline V and J ends were trimmed by 10 bases and 7 bases, with 20 bases remaining between them. The CDR3 is 13 amino acids. DNA for the CDR3: TGTGCCACCATTGAAAGGAGGGAAGGGGAGCAGTACTTC. It yields the protein CATIERREGEQYF.

The rearrangement uses TRBV15 and TRBJ1-6; D is possibly TRBD1 (6 bases). CDR1 is LNHNV, CDR2 YYDKDF, per germline (reference sequence). The length of the CDR3 is 15 residues. V was shortened by 3 bases and J by 8 bases, with 14 bases between the two germline ends. This chain's CDR3 is CATSRYRDTYSPLHF. The CDR3 DNA reads TGTGCCACCAGCAGGTACCGGGACACGTATTCACCCCTCCACTTT.

The chain has TRBV14 and TRBJ2-3, with D perhaps matching TRBD1 (6 bases). Trimming took off 4 bases at V and 0 bases at J, with 8 bases between the two ends. The CDR3 covers 14 residues. Germline CDR1 is SGHDN and CDR2 is FVKESK. In DNA, the CDR3 is TGTGCCAGCAGCCGGACAGCGAGCACAGATACGCAGTATTTT. Residues: CASSRTASTDTQYF.